Listed here are 10 T cell receptor beta chains from one sample, sequenced in a study of T cells in Graves' hyperthyroidism and ophthalmopathy. Researchers took RNA transcripts and amplified the TCR beta CDR3 regions from them. HTBI primers were employed in a first-round RT-PCR of the TCR CDR3. TCRdb reprocessed the multiplex PCR reads with MiXCR, giving one entry per CDR3 protein. The table has 530,000 or so distinct CDR3 sequences, roughly 25% seen once. The sample was blood. All receptors derive from a woman in her 30s with Graves' ophthalmopathy.

This clonotype was observed many times. The V call is TRBV27, the J call TRBJ2-7; TRBD1 might be the D (5 bases). The CDR3 contains 14 residues. Germline CDR1 and CDR2: MNHEY and SMNVEV (reference sequence). Trimming stripped 2 bases from V and 5 bases from J, with 13 bases between. CDR3 sequence (DNA): TGTGCCAGCAGTTTAAGGCAGGGCGTTAACGAGCAGTACTTC. Protein: CASSLRQGVNEQYF.

Many counts were recorded for this clonotype. The chain employs TRBV19 and TRBJ1-2; unclear D gene. The CDR3 covers 11 residues. Germline-derived CDR1 and CDR2 are LNHDA and SQIVND (reference sequence). V was shortened by 6 bases and J by 8 bases, with 10 bases between the two germline ends. CDR3 sequence (DNA): TGTGCCAGTAGGCAAAGACAAGGCTACACCTTC. Translation: CASRQRQGYTF.

The CDR3 DNA reads as TGCAGTGCTAGAGGTACAGAACTCTACGAGCAGTACTTC. Translation: CSARGTELYEQYF. V is TRBV20-1 and J is TRBJ2-7; D unresolved. Germline values: CDR1 DFQATT, CDR2 SNEGSKA (reference sequence). V lost 1 base, J lost 3 bases, and 10 bases lay in between. This CDR3 has 13 amino acids.

The DNA of the CDR3 is TGTGCCAGCAGTTTGGAGGGATGGGGCTACACCTTC. It is translated as CASSLEGWGYTF. The chain links TRBV12-3 or TRBV12-4 to TRBJ1-2; D call uncertain. Trimming shortened V by 3 bases and J by 8 bases, and 10 bases separated the two germline ends. This CDR3 is built from 12 residues.

This clonotype has ten or more counts. J is TRBJ2-7 and V is TRBV27; the match to TRBD1 covers 7 bases. Germline values: CDR1 MNHEY, CDR2 SMNVEV (reference sequence). Trimming cost V 8 bases and J 2 bases; bases outside gene matches: 12. The CDR3 extends over 15 amino acids. CDR3 loop: CASATHRGMAYEQYF. The CDR3 region has the DNA TGTGCCAGCGCAACCCACAGGGGCATGGCCTACGAGCAGTACTTC.

This clonotype has a count of ten or more. J is TRBJ1-2 and V is TRBV5-1; D is uncertain. V lost 0 bases and J lost 3, with 3 bases in between. From germline, CDR1 is SGHRS and CDR2 YFSETQ. The CDR3 consists of 12 residues. The CDR3 sequence is CASSLADYGYTF. CDR3 in DNA: TGCGCCAGCAGCTTGGCAGACTATGGCTACACCTTC.

This clonotype was recorded once. The DNA of the CDR3 is TGTGCCAGCAGTGAAGGGACACCCTACGAGCAGTACTTC. This gives the protein CASSEGTPYEQYF. This chain joins TRBV6-1 and TRBJ2-7, with D possibly being TRBD1 (5 bases). From germline, CDR1 is MNHNS and CDR2 SASEGT. The CDR3 runs to 13 residues. V was clipped by 1 base and J by 2 bases, with 6 bases between them.

Ten or more counts support this clonotype. This chain links TRBV12-3 or TRBV12-4 with TRBJ1-1; D uncertain. Trimming pared 5 bases from V and 8 bases from J, leaving 12 bases between. This CDR3 comprises 12 residues. CDR3 sequence (DNA): TGTGCCAGCAGTGGACCCAGTAAGGAAGCTTTCTTT. This encodes CASSGPSKEAFF.

This clonotype was counted many times. This rearrangement joins TRBV28 to TRBJ1-1, with D uncertain. V gave up 6 bases and J gave up 4 bases, with 6 bases separating them. CDR3 length equals 11 residues. The germline V gene encodes CDR1 MDHEN and CDR2 SYDVKM. The CDR3 sequence: CASSRITEAFF. In DNA, the CDR3 is TGTGCCAGCAGCAGAATCACTGAAGCTTTCTTT.

This clonotype was counted many times. J is TRBJ1-2 and V is TRBV7-9; TRBD1 might be the D (5 bases). Germline CDR1 SEHNR, CDR2 FQNEAQ (reference sequence). The CDR3 runs 16 residues. The V end was cut by 5 bases, the J end by 0 bases, with 16 bases between. The CDR3 region is CASSLSNHRTNYGYTF. CDR3 in DNA: TGTGCCAGCAGCCTATCGAATCACAGGACTAACTATGGCTACACCTTC. Full variable domain (missing parts from reference TRBV7-9 and TRBJ1-2): DTGVSQNPRHKITKRGQNVTFRCDPISEHNRLYWYRQTLGQGPEFLTYFQNEAQLEKSRLLSDRFSAERPKGSFSTLEIQRTEQGDSAMYLCASSLSNHRTNYGYTFGSGTRLTVV.